The 29 T cell receptor beta chains in this list originate from one sample, sequenced in a study of T-cell memory formation after mild COVID-19. One entry per CDR3 protein results from TCRdb running MiXCR on the 5' RACE reads. In the table there are roughly 340,000 distinct CDR3 sequences, less than 20% of which are singletons. What was sequenced was PBMCs or a T cell subset sorted from them (not recorded which). The receptors shown here come from a man aged 18 to 35 who had mild COVID-19 (a few samples of this study predate the infection). Cell type and time point are not known.

The rearrangement links TRBV18 to TRBJ1-2, with 7 bases aligning to TRBD1. Per the germline V gene, CDR1 is KGHSH and CDR2 is LQKENI. V lost 4 bases to trimming and J lost 6 bases; unmatched junction nucleotides: 8. This CDR3 has 14 amino acids. Written as DNA, the CDR3 is TGTGCCAGCTCACAAGACAGGGTTTTGGATGGCTACACCTTC. Its translation: CASSQDRVLDGYTF.

The chain is built from TRBV12-3 or TRBV12-4 and TRBJ1-5; D gene uncertain. V gave up 3 bases and J gave up 2 bases, with 11 bases separating them. This CDR3 comprises 15 residues. Here the CDR3 DNA reads TGTGCCAGCAGTTTCATGGGTAACGGCAATCAGCCCCAGCATTTT. The encoded protein is CASSFMGNGNQPQHF.

This clonotype was detected a few times. The chain combines TRBV19 with TRBJ2-1; TRBD2 matches 10 bases. After removal of 6 bases from V and 0 bases from J, the junction contained 5 bases not matched to a gene. The CDR3 consists of 16 residues. Germline V lookup: CDR1 LNHDA, CDR2 SQIVND (reference sequence). The DNA of the CDR3 is TGTGCCAGTAGCACTAGCGGGGTACCCTCCTACAATGAGCAGTTCTTC. It translates to CASSTSGVPSYNEQFF.

This clonotype was counted only a few times. The V gene is TRBV5-1, the J gene TRBJ1-1, with TRBD1 as a possible D gene (6 bases). This CDR3 region has 14 residues. Per germline, CDR1 SGHRS and CDR2 YFSETQ. Between the trimmed V and J ends, which lost 0 bases and 7 bases, there was a span of 13 bases. The CDR3 nucleotides are TGCGCCAGCAGCTTGGCCTGGGAAGGGGGTGAAGCTTTCTTT. Amino acid sequence: CASSLAWEGGEAFF.

The V gene is TRBV5-6, the J gene TRBJ2-4, with D uncertain. Germline assignment: CDR1 SGHDT and CDR2 YYEEEE. The CDR3 is 15 amino acids. The V end was cut by 0 bases, the J end by 3 bases, with 10 bases between. Here the CDR3 reads CASSLVRVDKNIQYF. The CDR3 DNA reads TGTGCCAGCAGCTTGGTTCGGGTCGACAAAAACATTCAGTACTTC.

The chain combines TRBV11-2 with TRBJ2-6, with a possible D match to TRBD1 (6 bases). Germline loops: CDR1 SGHAT, CDR2 FQNNGV. This CDR3 comprises 17 residues. V lost 7 bases, J lost 2 bases, and 18 bases lay in between. Written as DNA, the CDR3 is TGTGCCAGCACCCCCGTGCAGGGGTGGGCTGGGGCCAACGTCCTGACTTTC. Translated: CASTPVQGWAGANVLTF.

This chain connects TRBV6-5 to TRBJ1-1, with TRBD1 identical over 9 bases. J gave up 3 bases and V 5 bases, and 7 bases lay outside the gene matches. Germline V gene sequence: CDR1 MNHEY, CDR2 SVGAGI. The CDR3 has 15 residues. The CDR3 DNA reads as TGTGCCAGCAGTCCCGGGACAGGGTATTACACTGAAGCTTTCTTT. The encoded protein is CASSPGTGYYTEAFF.

The chain is built from TRBV5-5 and TRBJ2-7; TRBD1 is a possible D gene (6 bases). The CDR3 covers 15 residues. Germline V CDR1 and CDR2: SGHKS, YYEKEE (reference sequence). V was clipped by 6 bases and J by 3 bases, with 19 bases between them. The CDR3 protein is CASTPGPGHLYEQYV. Written as DNA, the CDR3 is TGTGCCAGCACCCCCGGGCCGGGACACCTCTACGAGCAGTACGTC.

This clonotype appeared a few times. The chain joins TRBV28 to TRBJ1-2; D is unresolved. This CDR3 comprises 13 residues. CDR1 is MDHEN, CDR2 SYDVKM, per germline. The V end was cut by 5 bases, the J end by 4 bases, with 11 bases between. CDR3 in amino acids: CASSLPGSYGYTF. DNA for the CDR3: TGTGCCAGCAGTCTGCCCGGAAGCTATGGCTACACCTTC.

V usage is TRBV13 and J usage is TRBJ1-1; 11 nucleotides line up with TRBD1. Germline CDR1 is PRHDT and CDR2 is FYEKMQ (reference sequence). Trimming cost V 3 bases and J 6 bases; bases outside gene matches: 3. This CDR3 has 14 amino acids. The CDR3, as DNA: TGTGCCAGCAGCTTCGAGGGACAGGGGGCTGAAGCTTTCTTT. It encodes CASSFEGQGAEAFF.

V and J are TRBV4-2 and TRBJ2-1; 7 positions agree with TRBD1. The CDR3 is made up of 14 amino acids. V dropped 3 bases and J dropped 8; count of bases not matched to a gene: 7. Germline V gene data show CDR1 as LGHNA and CDR2 as YNFKEQ. The CDR3 nucleotides read TGTGCCAGCAGCCAGAGGACAGGAGGAGATGAGCAGTTCTTC. Encoded protein: CASSQRTGGDEQFF.

The rearrangement uses TRBV2 and TRBJ2-5; weak D call: TRBD1 (5 bases). The CDR3 extends over 15 amino acids. Between the trimmed V and J ends, which lost 1 base and 0 bases, there was a span of 9 bases. Germline V gene sequence: CDR1 SNHLY, CDR2 FYNNEI. CDR3: CASSEEGQYQETQYF. In DNA form, the CDR3 reads TGTGCCAGCAGTGAAGAGGGGCAGTACCAAGAGACCCAGTACTTC.

This clonotype has only a few counts. This chain connects TRBV12-3 or TRBV12-4 to TRBJ2-5, with 8 bases aligning to TRBD1. This CDR3 is built from 14 residues. V lost 3 bases to trimming and J lost 4 bases; unmatched junction nucleotides: 4. In nucleotides, the CDR3 is TGTGCCAGCAGTTTCAGGGGGCAGAGAGAGACCCAGTACTTC. This sequence encodes CASSFRGQRETQYF.

The chain is built from TRBV4-1 and TRBJ2-3; 8 nucleotides match TRBD2. The CDR3 length is 16 residues. Per the germline V gene, CDR1 is MGHRA and CDR2 is YSYEKL. V shed 5 bases and J 0 bases; nucleotides not matched to a gene: 7. The CDR3: CASSARGEHSTDTQYF. CDR3 nucleotide sequence: TGCGCCAGCAGCGCGCGGGGGGAACATAGCACAGATACGCAGTATTTT.

This sequence joins TRBV29-1 and TRBJ1-3; D gene unclear. Germline values: CDR1 SQVTM, CDR2 ANQGSEA. V was trimmed by 1 base and J by 1 base, leaving 5 bases between them. This CDR3 has 13 amino acids. This CDR3 reads CSVEVQSGNTIYF. In DNA form, the CDR3 reads TGCAGCGTTGAAGTCCAGTCTGGAAACACCATATATTTT.

This clonotype was seen only a few times. The J gene is TRBJ1-2, the V gene TRBV6-5; 10 nucleotides agree with TRBD1. Germline trimming cut 6 bases from V and 3 bases from J; bases unmatched to any gene: 4. The V gene's germline CDR1 is MNHEY and CDR2 SVGAGI. The CDR3 spans 14 residues. The CDR3 loop is CASSGQGGYYGYTF. The CDR3 nucleotides read TGTGCCAGCAGCGGACAGGGGGGGTACTATGGCTACACCTTC.

This clonotype has only a few counts. This chain connects TRBV11-2 to TRBJ2-2; no clear D gene. The V end was cut by 2 bases, the J end by 6 bases, with 13 bases between. The CDR3 sequence is 15 residues long. Germline lookup yields CDR1 SGHAT and CDR2 FQNNGV. In DNA, the CDR3 is TGTGCCAGCAGCTTAAAAGGTCGAGGCTCCGGGGAGCTGTTTTTT. It translates to CASSLKGRGSGELFF. The complete variable domain, with remaining parts taken from reference TRBV11-2 and TRBJ2-2, reads EAGVAQSPRYKIIEKRQSVAFWCNPISGHATLYWYQQILGQGPKLLIQFQNNGVVDDSQLPKDRFSAERLKGVDSTLKIQPAKLEDSAVYLCASSLKGRGSGELFFGEGSRLTVL.

This clonotype was counted between two and nine times. This sequence joins TRBV20-1 and TRBJ2-7; 7 bases are shared with TRBD2. Germline V lookup: CDR1 DFQATT, CDR2 SNEGSKA (reference sequence). This CDR3 has 13 residues. CDR3 residues: CTVIARGSYEQYV. The CDR3 coding sequence is TGCACCGTTATTGCGCGGGGGTCCTACGAGCAGTACGTC.

This clonotype was counted a few times. The rearrangement links TRBV6-5 to TRBJ1-1; D remains ambiguous. The CDR3 spans 11 residues. The germline V gene has CDR1 MNHEY and CDR2 SVGAGI. The germline V and J ends were trimmed by 7 bases and 2 bases, with 5 bases remaining between them. The CDR3 protein is CASKANTEAFF. In DNA form, the CDR3 reads TGTGCCAGCAAAGCAAACACTGAAGCTTTCTTT.

This clonotype was counted only a few times. The chain combines TRBV7-2 with TRBJ1-1; possibly TRBD1 for D (6 bases). Per germline, CDR1 SGHTA and CDR2 FQGNSA. Between the trimmed V and J ends, which lost 5 bases and 6 bases, there was a span of 16 bases. The CDR3 length is 14 residues. The CDR3, as DNA: TGTGCCAGCAGCGAACAGGGAGCTAGCTCTGAAGCTTTCTTT. Translated: CASSEQGASSEAFF.

This clonotype was detected only a few times. The chain carries TRBV12-3 or TRBV12-4 and TRBJ1-2, with D possibly TRBD1 on 6 matching bases. CDR3 size: 15 residues. V dropped 5 bases and J dropped 5 bases, with 18 bases sitting between them. The CDR3 is CASSPTTGTPYGYTF. The CDR3 coding sequence is TGTGCCAGCAGTCCGACGACCGGGACACCTTATGGCTACACCTTC.

The table lists this clonotype with a count of one. The V call is TRBV3-1, the J call TRBJ1-1; TRBD1 matches 8 bases. The CDR3 loop spans 14 amino acids. CDR1 and CDR2 from the germline V gene are LGHDT and YNNKEL (reference sequence). Trimming cost V 4 bases and J 9 bases; bases outside gene matches: 10. The CDR3 DNA reads TGTGCCAGCAGCCTACTCTTGGACAGGGAAAAAGCTTTCTTT. Protein: CASSLLLDREKAFF.

The rearrangement uses TRBV14 and TRBJ2-7; D not resolved. This CDR3 region has 13 residues. Trimming pared 2 bases from V and 5 bases from J, leaving 10 bases between. The germline CDR1 and CDR2 sequences are SGHDN and FVKESK. This CDR3 is CASSQNAPDEQYF. The CDR3 DNA follows: TGTGCCAGCAGCCAAAACGCCCCCGACGAGCAGTACTTC.

V is TRBV7-3 and J is TRBJ2-3, with 8 bases that match TRBD2. CDR1 is SGHTA, CDR2 FQGTGA, per germline. V lost 5 bases to trimming and J lost 4 bases; unmatched junction nucleotides: 8. The CDR3 consists of 15 residues. The CDR3 DNA sequence: TGTGCCAGCAGCCCGTCGGGAGGGGAGGCAGATACGCAGTATTTT. Amino acids: CASSPSGGEADTQYF. The entire variable domain, with the rest obtained from reference TRBV7-3 and TRBJ2-3, is as follows: GAGVSQTPSNKVTEKGKYVELRCDPISGHTALYWYRQSLGQGPEFLIYFQGTGAADDSGLPNDRFFAVRPEGSVSTLKIQRTERGDSAVYLCASSPSGGEADTQYFGPGTRLTVL.

This clonotype was observed a handful of times. The chain has TRBV6-2 or TRBV6-3 and TRBJ2-7; TRBD2 matches at 11 bases. Trimming cost V 8 bases and J 0 bases; bases outside gene matches: 3. In germline, CDR1 is MNHEY, CDR2 SVGEGT. The CDR3 runs 14 residues. The DNA for the CDR3 is TGTGCCAGCGCTAGCGGGGGGACCTCCTACGAGCAGTACGTC. Protein sequence: CASASGGTSYEQYV.

The chain links TRBV7-8 to TRBJ2-2; 10 bases match TRBD2. J gave up 6 bases and V 5 bases, and 6 bases lay outside the gene matches. This CDR3 is built from 15 residues. Germline V gene data show CDR1 as SGHVS and CDR2 as FQNEAQ. The CDR3 nucleotides are TGTGCCAGCAGCCAACTAGCGGGGATAGCCGGGGAGCTGTTTTTT. Encoded protein: CASSQLAGIAGELFF.

The rearrangement uses TRBV29-1 and TRBJ2-5, with 8 nucleotides matching TRBD2. The junction had 6 bases not matched to a gene; V was cut back by 5 bases and J by 4 bases. Germline lookup yields CDR1 SQVTM and CDR2 ANQGSEA. The CDR3 extends over 13 amino acids. CDR3 DNA sequence: TGCAGCGTTCACGGGGGGGCAGGAGAGACCCAGTACTTC. Its protein is CSVHGGAGETQYF.

The rearrangement links TRBV28 to TRBJ2-1; D might be TRBD1 (5 bases). With 6 bases removed from V and 6 bases from J, the gap between germline ends came to 21 bases. The CDR3 runs 16 residues. Germline values: CDR1 MDHEN, CDR2 SYDVKM. DNA for the CDR3: TGTGCCAGCAGGGACGGGTTGGGGCTGGCCTTCAATGAGCAGTTCTTC. Residues: CASRDGLGLAFNEQFF.

CDR3 in amino acids: CASSVDRDVVEQYF. CDR3 DNA: TGTGCCAGCAGTGTAGACAGGGACGTAGTCGAGCAGTACTTC. The chain employs TRBV2 and TRBJ2-7; TRBD1 aligns across 7 bases. CDR3 length equals 14 residues. From germline, CDR1 is SNHLY and CDR2 FYNNEI. With V trimmed by 4 bases and J by 6 bases, 9 bases remained unmatched.